Sequencing of this TCR beta chain was carried out in a study of T cell responses to AZD1222 COVID-19 vaccine. The protocol was immunoSEQ multiplex PCR, while the TCRdb copy is restricted to in-frame clones and leaves out a portion. The sample consists of 150,000 or so clones, 85% to 90% of them appearing once. V was pared by 0 bases and J by 6 bases, with 27 bases between. This CDR3 spans 19 amino acids. Germline CDR1 MRHNA, CDR2 SNTAGT. V is TRBV6-4 and J is TRBJ2-7, with a weak D call TRBD2 (5 bases). The sequencing used peripheral blood, collected on day 0 of AZD1222 vaccination. The receptor was isolated from an adult in good health. The CDR3 nucleotides are TGTGCCAGCAGTGACTCCGCGGGCGCGATTGGCGATTGGTGTTTCGAGCAGTACGTC. Its translation: CASSDSAGAIGDWCFEQYV.